This T cell receptor beta chain was retrieved from a study of blood T cell repertoires in COVID-19. Study summary: In each case, the material was cDNA or gDNA derived from T cells, B-cell-depleted T cells, or PBMCs.

Profiling relied on immunoSEQ multiplex PCR, and the TCRdb table lists in-frame clones only, not all of them. The sample includes a few hundred thousand clones, about 87% of them seen just once. Looked up from germline, CDR1 is SSHAT and CDR2 is FNYEAQ (reference sequence). V was clipped by 1 base and J by 2 bases, with 9 bases between them. The CDR3 is 15 amino acids. The V call is TRBV7-7, the J call TRBJ1-3; D unclear. Sequencing was performed on peripheral blood. The clonotype was recovered from a woman between 50 and 59 years old with COVID-19, enrolled during active disease. In DNA form, the CDR3 reads TGTGCCAGCAGCTTAGGGGCCTCGCCTGGAAACACCATATATTTT. Its protein is CASSLGASPGNTIYF.